This is a list of T cell receptor beta chains from one sample in a study of technical replicates of blood from a few donors. The method was immunoSEQ multiplex PCR; TCRdb's version includes in-frame clones alone and lacks a portion of them. The sample gives some 77,000 clones, 80% to 90% of which show up once; approximately 5% is in the top ten. The sample taken for sequencing was PBMCs. Receptors originate from a human donor in good health. Some clones in this sample may be carry-over from other donors' samples. CDR3s include the opening cysteine and the closing phenylalanine or tryptophan. The order of the fields is CDR3 length, clone size, V gene, J gene, D gene, CDR3 DNA, CDR3 protein. The D gene is left open where the match is weak. Size tells how often a clone was seen (once, few, many) or the class of an expanded clone, and some rows leave it out.

cdr3_length: 14
clone_size: .
v_call: TRBV6-6
j_call: TRBJ2-1
d_call: TRBD2
cdr3_nt: TGTGCCAGCAGTCACGGGGGGGCTTACAATGAGCAGTTCTTC
cdr3_aa: CASSHGGAYNEQFF

cdr3_length: 15
clone_size: .
v_call: TRBV10-3
j_call: TRBJ2-1
d_call: .
cdr3_nt: TGTGCCATCGGTGGCGGGCAAAGCTCCTACAATGAGCAGTTCTTC
cdr3_aa: CAIGGGQSSYNEQFF

cdr3_length: 13
clone_size: once
v_call: TRBV18
j_call: TRBJ2-7
d_call: .
cdr3_nt: TGTGCCAGCTCACCCGATGCCCTAGCGTCGAAGTACTTC
cdr3_aa: CASSPDALASKYF

cdr3_length: 14
clone_size: .
v_call: TRBV6-5
j_call: TRBJ2-7
d_call: TRBD2
cdr3_nt: TGTGCCAGCAGTCTAGCGGGAGGGGCCTACGAGCAGTACTTC
cdr3_aa: CASSLAGGAYEQYF

cdr3_length: 14
clone_size: .
v_call: TRBV6-6
j_call: TRBJ1-3
d_call: .
cdr3_nt: TGTGCCAGCAGTGTTGACAGGAAAGGAAACACCATATATTTT
cdr3_aa: CASSVDRKGNTIYF

cdr3_length: 15
clone_size: .
v_call: TRBV5-1
j_call: TRBJ2-7
d_call: TRBD2
cdr3_nt: TGCGCCAGCAGCTTGGCCGCTAGCGGCGTATACGAGCAGTACTTC
cdr3_aa: CASSLAASGVYEQYF

cdr3_length: 16
clone_size: .
v_call: TRBV4-3
j_call: TRBJ2-7
d_call: .
cdr3_nt: TGCGCCAGCAGCCAAGATTCTGGGGGGACCCCCTACGAGCAGTACTTC
cdr3_aa: CASSQDSGGTPYEQYF

cdr3_length: 15
clone_size: few
v_call: TRBV27
j_call: TRBJ1-1
d_call: .
cdr3_nt: TGTGCCAGCAGGGGGGCTGTGGGGGTGGTCACTGAAGCTTTCTTT
cdr3_aa: CASRGAVGVVTEAFF

cdr3_length: 15
clone_size: .
v_call: TRBV4-1
j_call: TRBJ2-7
d_call: TRBD1
cdr3_nt: TGCGCCAGCAGCCGGGACAGGGTCAAACCCTACGAGCAGTACTTC
cdr3_aa: CASSRDRVKPYEQYF

cdr3_length: 15
clone_size: .
v_call: TRBV4-1
j_call: TRBJ2-7
d_call: .
cdr3_nt: TGCGCCAGCAGCCAAGAAAGTGCAGGGATCTACGAGCAGTACTTC
cdr3_aa: CASSQESAGIYEQYF

cdr3_length: 16
clone_size: many
v_call: TRBV4-2
j_call: TRBJ2-3
d_call: TRBD2
cdr3_nt: TGTGCCAGCAGCTTTGGGACTAGCGGGGGGGCAGATACGCAGTATTTT
cdr3_aa: CASSFGTSGGADTQYF

cdr3_length: 14
clone_size: .
v_call: TRBV10-1
j_call: TRBJ1-2
d_call: .
cdr3_nt: TGCGCCAGCAGTGAGTTCCGCAGGGACTATGGCTACACCTTC
cdr3_aa: CASSEFRRDYGYTF

cdr3_length: 15
clone_size: .
v_call: TRBV7-3
j_call: TRBJ2-2
d_call: .
cdr3_nt: TGTGCCAGCAGCGCCGATAGCGTCGGGACCGGGGAGCTGTTTTTT
cdr3_aa: CASSADSVGTGELFF

cdr3_length: 15
clone_size: .
v_call: TRBV5-4
j_call: TRBJ2-3
d_call: .
cdr3_nt: TGTGCCAGCAGCTCGGACTCCCGATCGACAGATACGCAGTATTTT
cdr3_aa: CASSSDSRSTDTQYF

cdr3_length: 12
clone_size: .
v_call: TRBV2
j_call: TRBJ2-1
d_call: .
cdr3_nt: TGTGCCAGCACATCCCCCTACAATGAGCAGTTCTTC
cdr3_aa: CASTSPYNEQFF

cdr3_length: 15
clone_size: .
v_call: TRBV5-1
j_call: TRBJ2-7
d_call: .
cdr3_nt: TGCGCCAGCAGCTTGTTAGCTAGCGAGACCTACGAGCAGTACTTC
cdr3_aa: CASSLLASETYEQYF

cdr3_length: 18
clone_size: .
v_call: TRBV4-1
j_call: TRBJ2-2
d_call: .
cdr3_nt: TGCGCCAGCAGCCAAGATCTTTCACAGTTAGTATACACCGGGGAGCTGTTTTTT
cdr3_aa: CASSQDLSQLVYTGELFF

cdr3_length: 16
clone_size: .
v_call: TRBV19
j_call: TRBJ1-3
d_call: .
cdr3_nt: TGTGCCAGTAGTATGCCCGCGGCAGCTAGAGGAAACACCATATATTTT
cdr3_aa: CASSMPAAARGNTIYF

cdr3_length: 14
clone_size: .
v_call: TRBV12-5
j_call: TRBJ1-1
d_call: .
cdr3_nt: TGTGCTAGTGGTTTGGTAGCAGGTTCAACTGAAGCTTTCTTT
cdr3_aa: CASGLVAGSTEAFF

cdr3_length: 13
clone_size: few
v_call: TRBV5-1
j_call: TRBJ1-6
d_call: .
cdr3_nt: TGCGCCAGCAGCGTGGTTGGGCTGGGACCCCTCCACTTT
cdr3_aa: CASSVVGLGPLHF

cdr3_length: 13
clone_size: .
v_call: TRBV27
j_call: TRBJ1-6
d_call: TRBD1
cdr3_nt: TGTGCCAGCGGTGAACAGGGGCGTTCACCCCTCCACTTT
cdr3_aa: CASGEQGRSPLHF

cdr3_length: 16
clone_size: .
v_call: TRBV27
j_call: TRBJ2-7
d_call: TRBD2
cdr3_nt: TGTGCCAGCAGTTCCTCCTCCAGCGGGGGCTCCTACGAGCAGTACTTC
cdr3_aa: CASSSSSSGGSYEQYF

cdr3_length: 15
clone_size: .
v_call: TRBV15
j_call: TRBJ2-4
d_call: .
cdr3_nt: TGTGCCACCAGCAGAGGGGCCCAGGGCGGCAACATTCAGTACTTC
cdr3_aa: CATSRGAQGGNIQYF

cdr3_length: 11
clone_size: .
v_call: TRBV7-8
j_call: TRBJ2-5
d_call: .
cdr3_nt: TGTGCCAGCGTGAGAGCGGAGACCCAGTACTTC
cdr3_aa: CASVRAETQYF

cdr3_length: 15
clone_size: .
v_call: TRBV5-6
j_call: TRBJ2-5
d_call: .
cdr3_nt: TGTGCCAGCAGCCTCCGGACTCCCGGTACTGGGACCCAGTACTTC
cdr3_aa: CASSLRTPGTGTQYF

cdr3_length: 16
clone_size: .
v_call: TRBV11-2
j_call: TRBJ1-3
d_call: .
cdr3_nt: TGTGCCAGCAGCCCTCCCCCACACGTTCGCGGAAACACCATATATTTT
cdr3_aa: CASSPPPHVRGNTIYF

cdr3_length: 12
clone_size: .
v_call: TRBV7-2
j_call: TRBJ2-7
d_call: .
cdr3_nt: TGTGCCAGCAGCAGGCAACAGGGCGAGCAGTACTTC
cdr3_aa: CASSRQQGEQYF

cdr3_length: 19
clone_size: .
v_call: TRBV7-8
j_call: TRBJ2-3
d_call: TRBD2
cdr3_nt: TGTGCCAGCAGCCCCAAAGGGACTAGCGGATACACTAGCACAGATACGCAGTATTTT
cdr3_aa: CASSPKGTSGYTSTDTQYF

cdr3_length: 13
clone_size: .
v_call: TRBV6-6
j_call: TRBJ2-7
d_call: .
cdr3_nt: TGTGCCAGCAGTTTTGACTCAACCTACGAGCAGTACTTC
cdr3_aa: CASSFDSTYEQYF